This T cell receptor beta chain was captured in a study of T cells after yellow fever vaccination. In the case of this clonotype: The antigen remains unidentified.

TCRdb called the 5' RACE reads again in MiXCR, with one record for every CDR3 protein. The table includes 450,000 to 650,000 distinct CDR3 sequences, less than 25% detected once. Whole-study results and caveats: Post-booster samples contained most primary-vaccination clones (more than 95% CD4, about 87% CD8).

V was clipped by 3 bases and J by 5 bases; unmatched bases: 7. The CDR3 length is 16 residues. Germline assignment: CDR1 SGHNT and CDR2 YYREEE (reference sequence). The sample consisted of PBMCs, taken about 20 days after the first yellow fever vaccination. This TCR was sampled from a man in his late teens or twenties who received the YFV17D yellow fever vaccine. V and J are TRBV5-4 and TRBJ2-1, with TRBD2 matching 11 bases. The CDR3 loop reads CASSSKLAGANNEQFF. For the CDR3, the DNA is TGTGCCAGCAGCTCAAAACTAGCGGGGGCCAACAATGAGCAGTTCTTC.